This T cell receptor beta chain originates from a study of T cells in Graves' hyperthyroidism and ophthalmopathy. The study's findings and limits: Clonotypes that were expanded in thyroid above 0.001 mostly appeared in blood too.

Germline CDR1 is MNHEY and CDR2 is SMNVEV (reference sequence). The length of the CDR3 is 14 residues. The ends were cut back, 8 bases at V and 4 bases at J, with 17 bases in the middle. What was amplified from RNA transcripts were TCR beta CDR3 regions. Using the HTBI primer set, a first-round RT-PCR was run on the TCR CDR3. A single record per CDR3 protein comes from TCRdb applying MiXCR to the multiplex PCR reads. Among about 610,000 distinct CDR3 sequences listed, over 12% were seen once. Inclusion characteristics of ophthalmopathy patients comprised a Clinical Activity Score of at least 3, a NOSPECS grade of at least 4, and duration under 3 months. An approximately 10 ml volume of fresh peripheral blood provided the PBMCs. This clonotype has a handful of counts. No antigen is known for it.

The sequenced sample was blood. This chain links TRBV27 with TRBJ1-2; D remains unclear. The source is a woman aged 40 to 50 with Graves' ophthalmopathy. The CDR3 DNA is TGTGCCAGCCGCGGGCCAGCGGGCACCTATGGCTACACCTTC. The encoded protein is CASRGPAGTYGYTF.